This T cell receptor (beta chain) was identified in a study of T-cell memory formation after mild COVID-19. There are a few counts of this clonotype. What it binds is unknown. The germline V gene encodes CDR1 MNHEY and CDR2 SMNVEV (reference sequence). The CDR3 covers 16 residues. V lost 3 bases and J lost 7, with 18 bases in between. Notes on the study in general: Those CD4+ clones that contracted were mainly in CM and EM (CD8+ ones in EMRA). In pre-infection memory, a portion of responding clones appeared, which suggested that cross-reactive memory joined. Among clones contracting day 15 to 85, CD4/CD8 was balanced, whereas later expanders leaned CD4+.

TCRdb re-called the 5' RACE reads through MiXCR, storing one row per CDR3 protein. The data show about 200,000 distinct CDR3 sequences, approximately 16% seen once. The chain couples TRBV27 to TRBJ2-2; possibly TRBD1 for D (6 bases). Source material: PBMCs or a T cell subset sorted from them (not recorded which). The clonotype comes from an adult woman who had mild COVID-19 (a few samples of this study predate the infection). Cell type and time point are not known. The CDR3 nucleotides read TGTGCCAGCAGTTTTTTGGGTCAGGGGCCAGGCGGGGAGCTGTTTTTT. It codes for CASSFLGQGPGGELFF.